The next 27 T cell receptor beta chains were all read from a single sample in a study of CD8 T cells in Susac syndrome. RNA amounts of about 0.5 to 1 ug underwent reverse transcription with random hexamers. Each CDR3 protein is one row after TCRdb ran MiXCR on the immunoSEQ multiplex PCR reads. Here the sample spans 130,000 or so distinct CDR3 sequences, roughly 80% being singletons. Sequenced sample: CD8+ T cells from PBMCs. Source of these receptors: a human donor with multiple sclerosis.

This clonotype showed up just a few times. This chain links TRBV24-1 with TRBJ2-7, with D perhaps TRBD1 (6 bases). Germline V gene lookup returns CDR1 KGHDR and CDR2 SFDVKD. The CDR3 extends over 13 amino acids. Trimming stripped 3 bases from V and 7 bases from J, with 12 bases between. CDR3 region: CATSDTLQGEQYF. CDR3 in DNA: TGTGCCACCAGTGATACTCTCCAGGGGGAGCAGTACTTC.

The CDR3 DNA reads TGTGCCAGCAGCTCAAATCTGATGACTGAAGCTTTCTTT. It translates to CASSSNLMTEAFF. V gene TRBV7-8 combines with J gene TRBJ1-1; D not resolved. The CDR3 length is 13 residues. V lost 4 bases, J lost 5 bases, and 11 bases lay in between. Germline loops: CDR1 SGHVS, CDR2 FQNEAQ.

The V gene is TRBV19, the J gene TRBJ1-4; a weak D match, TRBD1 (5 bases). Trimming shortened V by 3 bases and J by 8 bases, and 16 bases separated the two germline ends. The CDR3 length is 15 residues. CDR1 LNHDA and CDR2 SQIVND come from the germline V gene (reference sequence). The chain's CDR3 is CASSISGTHSEKLFF. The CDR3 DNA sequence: TGTGCCAGTAGTATCTCCGGGACCCATTCCGAAAAACTGTTTTTT.

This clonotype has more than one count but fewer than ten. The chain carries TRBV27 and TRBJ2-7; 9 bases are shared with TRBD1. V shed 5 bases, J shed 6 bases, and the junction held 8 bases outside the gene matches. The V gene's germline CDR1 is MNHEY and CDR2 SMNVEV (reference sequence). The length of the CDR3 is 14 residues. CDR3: CASSPGQGILEQYV. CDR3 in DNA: TGTGCCAGCAGTCCGGGACAGGGAATCCTCGAGCAGTACGTC.

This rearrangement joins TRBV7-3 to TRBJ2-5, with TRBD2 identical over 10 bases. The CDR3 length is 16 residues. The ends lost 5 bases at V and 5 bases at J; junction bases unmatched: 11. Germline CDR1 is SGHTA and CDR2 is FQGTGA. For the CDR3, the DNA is TGTGCCAGCAGCCCTGGACTAGCGGCCCCCGGTGAGACCCAGTACTTC. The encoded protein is CASSPGLAAPGETQYF.

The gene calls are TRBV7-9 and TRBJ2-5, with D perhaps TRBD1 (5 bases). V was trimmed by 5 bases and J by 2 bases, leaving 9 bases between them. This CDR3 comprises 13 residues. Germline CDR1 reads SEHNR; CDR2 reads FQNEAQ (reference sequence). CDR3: CASSRTPQETQYF. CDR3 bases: TGTGCCAGCAGCCGGACACCACAAGAGACCCAGTACTTC. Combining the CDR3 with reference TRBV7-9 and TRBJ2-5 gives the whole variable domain DTGVSQNPRHKITKRGQNVTFRCDPISEHNRLYWYRQTLGQGPEFLTYFQNEAQLEKSRLLSDRFSAERPKGSFSTLEIQRTEQGDSAMYLCASSRTPQETQYFGPGTRLLVL.

The CDR3 here is CASRLGQFLSTNEKLFF. CDR3 coding DNA: TGTGCCAGCAGACTCGGACAGTTCTTATCAACTAATGAAAAACTGTTTTTT. The chain combines TRBV6-2 or TRBV6-3 with TRBJ1-4; D perhaps matches TRBD1 (6 bases). This CDR3 is built from 17 residues. Germline V gene data show CDR1 as MNHEY and CDR2 as SVGEGT. V dropped 6 bases and J dropped 0 bases, with 17 bases sitting between them.

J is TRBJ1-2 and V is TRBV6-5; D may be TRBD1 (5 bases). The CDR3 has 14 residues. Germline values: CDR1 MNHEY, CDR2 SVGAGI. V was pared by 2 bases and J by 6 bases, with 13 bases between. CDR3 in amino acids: CASSYRSQGNGYTF. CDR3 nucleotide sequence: TGTGCCAGCAGTTACCGCTCTCAGGGTAATGGCTACACCTTC.

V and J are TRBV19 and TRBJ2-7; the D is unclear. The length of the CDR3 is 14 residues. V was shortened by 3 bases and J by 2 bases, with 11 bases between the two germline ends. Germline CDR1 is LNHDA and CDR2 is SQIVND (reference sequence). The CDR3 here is CASSIVIDPYEQYV. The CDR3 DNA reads TGTGCCAGTAGTATTGTGATTGATCCCTACGAGCAGTACGTC.

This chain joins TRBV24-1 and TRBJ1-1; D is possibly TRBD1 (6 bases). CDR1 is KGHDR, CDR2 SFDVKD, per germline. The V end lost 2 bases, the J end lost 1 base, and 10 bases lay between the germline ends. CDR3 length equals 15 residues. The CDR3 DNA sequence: TGTGCCACCAGTGATTCGACAGGAACGAACACTGAAGCTTTCTTT. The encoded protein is CATSDSTGTNTEAFF.

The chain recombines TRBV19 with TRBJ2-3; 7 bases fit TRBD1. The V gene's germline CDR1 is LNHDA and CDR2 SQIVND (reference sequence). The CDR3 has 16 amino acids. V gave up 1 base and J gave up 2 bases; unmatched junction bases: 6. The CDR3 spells CASSIAPTGVTDTQYF. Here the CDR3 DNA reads TGTGCCAGTAGTATAGCCCCCACAGGGGTCACAGATACGCAGTATTTT. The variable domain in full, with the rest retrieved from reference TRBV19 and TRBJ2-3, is DGGITQSPKYLFRKEGQNVTLSCEQNLNHDAMYWYRQDPGQGLRLIYYSQIVNDFQKGDIAEGYSVSREKKESFPLTVTSAQKNPTAFYLCASSIAPTGVTDTQYFGPGTRLTVL.

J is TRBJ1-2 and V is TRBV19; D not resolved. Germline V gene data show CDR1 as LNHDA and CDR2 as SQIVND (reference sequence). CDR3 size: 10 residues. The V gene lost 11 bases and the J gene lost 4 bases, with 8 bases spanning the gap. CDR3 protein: CASLGYGYTF. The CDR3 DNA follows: TGTGCCTCCCTGGGCTATGGCTACACCTTC. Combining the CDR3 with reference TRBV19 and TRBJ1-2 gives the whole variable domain DGGITQSPKYLFRKEGQNVTLSCEQNLNHDAMYWYRQDPGQGLRLIYYSQIVNDFQKGDIAEGYSVSREKKESFPLTVTSAQKNPTAFYLCASLGYGYTFGSGTRLTVV.

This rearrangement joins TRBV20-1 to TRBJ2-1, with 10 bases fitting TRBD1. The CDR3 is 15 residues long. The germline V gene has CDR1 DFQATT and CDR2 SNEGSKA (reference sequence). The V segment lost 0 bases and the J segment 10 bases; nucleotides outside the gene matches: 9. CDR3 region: CSAREGTGDAKEQFF. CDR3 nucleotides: TGCAGTGCTAGAGAAGGGACAGGGGACGCCAAGGAGCAGTTCTTC.

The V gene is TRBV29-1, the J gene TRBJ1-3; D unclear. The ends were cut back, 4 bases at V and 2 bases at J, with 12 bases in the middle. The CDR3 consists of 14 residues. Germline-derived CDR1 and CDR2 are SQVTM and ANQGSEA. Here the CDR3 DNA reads TGCAGCGTTGTCCAGCCGGCAGCTGGAAACACCATATATTTT. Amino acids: CSVVQPAAGNTIYF.

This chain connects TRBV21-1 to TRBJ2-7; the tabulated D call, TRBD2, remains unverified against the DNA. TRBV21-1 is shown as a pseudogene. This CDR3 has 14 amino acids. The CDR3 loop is CASSSPTSLYEQYV. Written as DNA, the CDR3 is TGTGCCAGCAGTTCCCCGACTAGCCTCTACGAGCAGTACGTC.

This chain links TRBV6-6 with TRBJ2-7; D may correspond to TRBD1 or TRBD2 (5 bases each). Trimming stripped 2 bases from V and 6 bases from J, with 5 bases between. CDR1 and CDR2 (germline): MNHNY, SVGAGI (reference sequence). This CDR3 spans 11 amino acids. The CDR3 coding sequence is TGTGCCAGCAGTTACGGGGGCGAGCAGTACGTC. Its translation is CASSYGGEQYV.

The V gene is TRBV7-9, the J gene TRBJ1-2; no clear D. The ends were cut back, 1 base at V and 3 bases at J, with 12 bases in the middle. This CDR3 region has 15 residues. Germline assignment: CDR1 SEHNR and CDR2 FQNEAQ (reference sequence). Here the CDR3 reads CASSLGRLLDYGYTF. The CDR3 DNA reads TGTGCCAGCAGCTTAGGGCGACTCCTAGACTATGGCTACACCTTC.

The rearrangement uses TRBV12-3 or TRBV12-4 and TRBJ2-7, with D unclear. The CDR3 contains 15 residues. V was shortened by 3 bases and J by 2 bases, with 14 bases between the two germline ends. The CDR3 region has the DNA TGTGCCAGCAGTTTTGAGAGGAGATCCACCTACGAGCAGTACTTC. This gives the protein CASSFERRSTYEQYF.

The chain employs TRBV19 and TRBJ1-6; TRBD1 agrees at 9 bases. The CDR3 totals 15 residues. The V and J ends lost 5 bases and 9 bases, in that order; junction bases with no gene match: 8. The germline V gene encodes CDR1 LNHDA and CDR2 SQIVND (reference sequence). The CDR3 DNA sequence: TGTGCCAGTAGTGCATTACAGGGGGCGGCTTCACCCCTCCACTTT. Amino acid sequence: CASSALQGAASPLHF.

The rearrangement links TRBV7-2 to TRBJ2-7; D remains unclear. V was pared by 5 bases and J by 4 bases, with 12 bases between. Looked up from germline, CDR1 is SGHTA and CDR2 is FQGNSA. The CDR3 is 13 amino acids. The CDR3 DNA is TGTGCCAGCAGCCAAATCCTCGGGTACGAGCAGTACGTC. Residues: CASSQILGYEQYV.

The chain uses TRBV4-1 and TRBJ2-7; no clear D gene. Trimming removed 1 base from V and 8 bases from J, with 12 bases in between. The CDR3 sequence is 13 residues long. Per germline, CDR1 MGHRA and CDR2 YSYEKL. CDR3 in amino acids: CASSQVTEGQQYF. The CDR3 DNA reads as TGCGCCAGCAGCCAAGTTACGGAAGGCCAGCAGTACTTC.

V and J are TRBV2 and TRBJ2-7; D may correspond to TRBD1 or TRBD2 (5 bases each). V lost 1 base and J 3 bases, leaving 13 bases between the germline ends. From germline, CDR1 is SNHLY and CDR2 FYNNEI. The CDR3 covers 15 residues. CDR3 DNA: TGTGCCAGCAGTGAAGAGGGACCGTCAAACTACGAGCAGTACTTC. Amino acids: CASSEEGPSNYEQYF.

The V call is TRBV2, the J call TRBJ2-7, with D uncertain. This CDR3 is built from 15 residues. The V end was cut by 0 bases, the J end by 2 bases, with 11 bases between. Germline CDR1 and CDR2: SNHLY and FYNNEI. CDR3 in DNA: TGTGCCAGCAGTGAAGCAATGTACACAACCTACGAGCAGTACGTC. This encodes CASSEAMYTTYEQYV.

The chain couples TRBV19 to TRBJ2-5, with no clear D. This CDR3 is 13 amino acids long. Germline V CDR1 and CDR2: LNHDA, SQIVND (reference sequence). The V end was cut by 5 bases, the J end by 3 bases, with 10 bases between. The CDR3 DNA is TGTGCCAGTAGTGGTTGGACCGAAGAGACCCAGTACTTC. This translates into CASSGWTEETQYF.

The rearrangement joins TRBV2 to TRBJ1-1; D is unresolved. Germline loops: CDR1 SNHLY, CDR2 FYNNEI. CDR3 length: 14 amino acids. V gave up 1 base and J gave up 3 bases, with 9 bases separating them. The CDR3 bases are TGTGCCAGCAGTGAAGAGTTAGTCGACACTGAAGCTTTCTTT. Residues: CASSEELVDTEAFF.

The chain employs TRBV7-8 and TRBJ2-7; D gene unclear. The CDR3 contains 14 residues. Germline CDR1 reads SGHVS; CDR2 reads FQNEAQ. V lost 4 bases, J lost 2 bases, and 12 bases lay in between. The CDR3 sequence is CASSSRSPPYEQYF. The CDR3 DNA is TGTGCCAGCAGCTCCAGGTCTCCGCCCTACGAGCAGTACTTC.

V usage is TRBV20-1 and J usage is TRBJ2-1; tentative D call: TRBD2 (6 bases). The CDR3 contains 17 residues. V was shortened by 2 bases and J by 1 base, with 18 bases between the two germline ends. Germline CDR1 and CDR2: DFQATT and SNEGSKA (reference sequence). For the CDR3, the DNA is TGCAGTGCTAGACGATCTTTGAGGAGGGCGTCCTACAATGAGCAGTTCTTC. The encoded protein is CSARRSLRRASYNEQFF.